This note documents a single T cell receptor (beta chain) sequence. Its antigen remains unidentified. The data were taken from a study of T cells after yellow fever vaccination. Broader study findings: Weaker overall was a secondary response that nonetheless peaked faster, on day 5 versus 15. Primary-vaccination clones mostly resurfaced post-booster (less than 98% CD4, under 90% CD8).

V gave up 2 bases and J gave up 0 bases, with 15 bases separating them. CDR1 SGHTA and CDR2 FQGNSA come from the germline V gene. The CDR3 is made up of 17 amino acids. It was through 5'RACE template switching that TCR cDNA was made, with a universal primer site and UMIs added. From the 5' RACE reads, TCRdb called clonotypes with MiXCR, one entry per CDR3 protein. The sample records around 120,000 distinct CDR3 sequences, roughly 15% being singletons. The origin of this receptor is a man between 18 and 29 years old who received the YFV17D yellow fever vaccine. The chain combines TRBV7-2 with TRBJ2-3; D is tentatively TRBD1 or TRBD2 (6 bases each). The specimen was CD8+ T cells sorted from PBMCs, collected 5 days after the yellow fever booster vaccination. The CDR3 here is CASSLRDVGGSTDTQYF. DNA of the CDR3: TGTGCCAGCAGCTTAAGGGATGTGGGGGGCAGCACAGATACGCAGTATTTT.